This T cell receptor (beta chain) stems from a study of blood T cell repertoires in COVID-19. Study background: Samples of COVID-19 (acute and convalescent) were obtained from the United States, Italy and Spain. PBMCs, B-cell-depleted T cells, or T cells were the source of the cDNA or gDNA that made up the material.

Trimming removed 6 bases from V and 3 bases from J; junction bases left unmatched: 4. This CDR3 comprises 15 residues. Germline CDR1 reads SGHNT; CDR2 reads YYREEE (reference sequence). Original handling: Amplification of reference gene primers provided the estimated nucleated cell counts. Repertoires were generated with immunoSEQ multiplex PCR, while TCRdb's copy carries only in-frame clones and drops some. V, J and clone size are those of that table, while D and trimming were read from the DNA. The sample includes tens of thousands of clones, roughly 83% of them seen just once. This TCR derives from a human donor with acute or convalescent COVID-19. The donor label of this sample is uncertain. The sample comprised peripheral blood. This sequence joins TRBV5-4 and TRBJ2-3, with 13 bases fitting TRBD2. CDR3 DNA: TGTGCCAGCACCTGGACTAGCGGGAGAACAGATACGCAGTATTTT. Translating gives CASTWTSGRTDTQYF.